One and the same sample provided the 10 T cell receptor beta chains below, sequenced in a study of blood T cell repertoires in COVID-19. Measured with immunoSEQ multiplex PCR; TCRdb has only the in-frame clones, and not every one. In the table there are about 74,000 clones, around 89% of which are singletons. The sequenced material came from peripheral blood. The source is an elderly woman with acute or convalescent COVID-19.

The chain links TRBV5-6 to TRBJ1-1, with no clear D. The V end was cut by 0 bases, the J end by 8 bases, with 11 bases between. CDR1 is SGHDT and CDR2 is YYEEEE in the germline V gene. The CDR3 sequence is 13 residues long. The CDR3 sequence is CASSLARYSEAFF. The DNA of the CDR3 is TGTGCCAGCAGCTTGGCTAGGTACTCCGAAGCTTTCTTT.

CDR3 region: CASTPGQANYGYTF. The CDR3 region has the DNA TGCGCCAGCACCCCCGGACAGGCAAACTATGGCTACACCTTC. The chain carries TRBV10-2 and TRBJ1-2; 7 bases map to TRBD1. This CDR3 has 14 residues. CDR1 is WSHSY, CDR2 SAAADI, per germline. The J segment lost 2 bases and the V segment lost 7 bases, leaving 7 bases of the junction unmatched.

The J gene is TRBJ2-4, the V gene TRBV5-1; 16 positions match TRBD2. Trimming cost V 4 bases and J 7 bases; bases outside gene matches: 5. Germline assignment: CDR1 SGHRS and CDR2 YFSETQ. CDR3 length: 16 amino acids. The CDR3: CASSAGTSGRGNIQYF. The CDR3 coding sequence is TGCGCCAGCAGCGCCGGGACTAGCGGGAGGGGGAACATTCAGTACTTC. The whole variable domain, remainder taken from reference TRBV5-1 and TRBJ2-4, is KAGVTQTPRYLIKTRGQQVTLSCSPISGHRSVSWYQQTPGQGLQFLFEYFSETQRNKGNFPGRFSGRQFSNSRSEMNVSTLELGDSALYLCASSAGTSGRGNIQYFGAGTRLSVL.

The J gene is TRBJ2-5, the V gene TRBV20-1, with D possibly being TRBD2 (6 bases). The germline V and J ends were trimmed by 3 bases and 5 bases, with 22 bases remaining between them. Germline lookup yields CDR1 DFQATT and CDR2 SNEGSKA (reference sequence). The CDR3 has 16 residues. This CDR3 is CSASSQRWGGGETQYF. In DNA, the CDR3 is TGCAGTGCTAGTTCCCAACGGTGGGGAGGAGGGGAGACCCAGTACTTC.

The CDR3 region is CASPGGDREGQETQYF. The DNA of the CDR3 is TGTGCCAGCCCAGGCGGGGATAGGGAAGGCCAAGAGACCCAGTACTTC. J is TRBJ2-5 and V is TRBV6-4, with D maybe TRBD2 (6 bases). The CDR3 is 16 residues long. V was clipped by 8 bases and J by 1 base, with 20 bases between them. Germline loops: CDR1 MRHNA, CDR2 SNTAGT.

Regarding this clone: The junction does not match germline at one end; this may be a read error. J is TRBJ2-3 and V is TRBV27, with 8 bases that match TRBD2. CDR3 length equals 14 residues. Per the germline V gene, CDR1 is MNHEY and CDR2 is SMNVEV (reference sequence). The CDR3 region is CASSNHGGGQGLHF. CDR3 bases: TGTGCCAGCAGCAACCACGGGGGGGGGCAGGGTCTGCATTTT.

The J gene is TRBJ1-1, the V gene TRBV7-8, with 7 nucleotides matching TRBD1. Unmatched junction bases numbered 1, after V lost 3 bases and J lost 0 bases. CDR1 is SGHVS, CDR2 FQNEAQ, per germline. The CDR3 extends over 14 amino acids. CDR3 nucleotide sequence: TGTGCCAGCAGCTTTACAGGGGTGAACACTGAAGCTTTCTTT. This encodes CASSFTGVNTEAFF.

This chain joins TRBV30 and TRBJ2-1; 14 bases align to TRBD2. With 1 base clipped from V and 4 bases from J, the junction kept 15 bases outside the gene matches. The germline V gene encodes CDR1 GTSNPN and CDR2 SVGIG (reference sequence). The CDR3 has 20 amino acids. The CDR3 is CAWSGFGTSGSRLLYNEQFF. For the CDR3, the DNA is TGTGCCTGGAGTGGATTCGGGACTAGCGGGAGCCGTCTATTATACAATGAGCAGTTCTTC.

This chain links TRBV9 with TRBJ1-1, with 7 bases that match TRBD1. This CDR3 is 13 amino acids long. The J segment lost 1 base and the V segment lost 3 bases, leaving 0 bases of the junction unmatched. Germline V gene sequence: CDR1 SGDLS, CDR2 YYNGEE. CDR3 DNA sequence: TGTGCCAGCAGCGGACAGGGGAACACTGAAGCTTTCTTT. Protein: CASSGQGNTEAFF. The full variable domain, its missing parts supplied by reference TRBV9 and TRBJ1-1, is DSGVTQTPKHLITATGQRVTLRCSPRSGDLSVYWYQQSLDQGLQFLIQYYNGEERAKGNILERFSAQQFPDLHSELNLSSLELGDSALYFCASSGQGNTEAFFGQGTRLTVV.

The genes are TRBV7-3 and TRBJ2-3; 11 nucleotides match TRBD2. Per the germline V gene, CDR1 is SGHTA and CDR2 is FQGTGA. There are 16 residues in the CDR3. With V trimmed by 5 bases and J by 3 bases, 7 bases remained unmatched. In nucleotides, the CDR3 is TGTGCCAGCAGCGTAGATAGCGGGAGGGCAACAGATACGCAGTATTTT. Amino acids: CASSVDSGRATDTQYF.